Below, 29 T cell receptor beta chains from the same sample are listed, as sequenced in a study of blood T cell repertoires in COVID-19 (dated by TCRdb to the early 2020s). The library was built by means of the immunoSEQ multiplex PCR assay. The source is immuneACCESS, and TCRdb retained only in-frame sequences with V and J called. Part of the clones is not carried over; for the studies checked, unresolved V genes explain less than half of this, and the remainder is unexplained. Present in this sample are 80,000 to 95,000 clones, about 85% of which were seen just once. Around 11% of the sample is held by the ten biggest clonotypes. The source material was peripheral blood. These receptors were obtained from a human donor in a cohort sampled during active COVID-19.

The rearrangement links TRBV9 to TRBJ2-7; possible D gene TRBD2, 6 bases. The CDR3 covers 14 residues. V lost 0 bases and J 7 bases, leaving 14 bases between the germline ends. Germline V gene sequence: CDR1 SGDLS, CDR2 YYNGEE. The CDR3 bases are TGTGCCAGCAGCGTAGGGAGAGGCGGAGGGGAGCAGTACTTC. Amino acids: CASSVGRGGGEQYF.

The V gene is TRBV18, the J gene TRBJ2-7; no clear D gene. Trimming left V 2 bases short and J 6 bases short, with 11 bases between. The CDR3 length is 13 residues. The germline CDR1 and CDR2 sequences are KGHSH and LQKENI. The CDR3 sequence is CASSPAGLGEQYF. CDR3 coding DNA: TGTGCCAGCTCACCAGCAGGTCTCGGCGAGCAGTACTTC.

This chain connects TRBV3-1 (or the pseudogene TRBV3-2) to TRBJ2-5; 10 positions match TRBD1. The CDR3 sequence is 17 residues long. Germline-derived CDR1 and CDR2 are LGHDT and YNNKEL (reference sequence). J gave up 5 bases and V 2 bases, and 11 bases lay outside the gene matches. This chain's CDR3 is CASSQPGQGNEWETQYF. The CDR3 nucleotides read TGTGCCAGCAGCCAACCGGGACAGGGGAACGAGTGGGAGACCCAGTACTTC.

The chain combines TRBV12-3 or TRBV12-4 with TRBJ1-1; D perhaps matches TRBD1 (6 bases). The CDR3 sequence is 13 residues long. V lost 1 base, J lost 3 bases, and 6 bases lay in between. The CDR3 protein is CASSLDRDTEAFF. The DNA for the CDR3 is TGTGCCAGCAGTTTAGACAGGGACACTGAAGCTTTCTTT.

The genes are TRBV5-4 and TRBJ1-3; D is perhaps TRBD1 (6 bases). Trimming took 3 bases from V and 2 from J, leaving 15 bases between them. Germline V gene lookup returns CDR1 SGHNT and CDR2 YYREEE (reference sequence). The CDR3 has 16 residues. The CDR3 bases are TGTGCCAGCAGCTATACAGGGTTAGTAACTGGAAACACCATATATTTT. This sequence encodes CASSYTGLVTGNTIYF.

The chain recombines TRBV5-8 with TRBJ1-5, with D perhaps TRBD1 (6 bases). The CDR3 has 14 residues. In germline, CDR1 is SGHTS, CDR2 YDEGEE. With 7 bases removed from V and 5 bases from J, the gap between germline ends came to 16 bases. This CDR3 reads CASGLTGIYQPQHF. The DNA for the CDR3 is TGTGCCAGCGGCCTCACAGGGATCTATCAGCCCCAGCATTTT.

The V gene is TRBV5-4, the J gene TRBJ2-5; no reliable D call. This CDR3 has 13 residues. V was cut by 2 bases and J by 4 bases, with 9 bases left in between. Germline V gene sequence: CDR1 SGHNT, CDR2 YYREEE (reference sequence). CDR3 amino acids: CASSFPESETQYF. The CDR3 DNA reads TGTGCCAGCAGCTTCCCAGAATCAGAGACCCAGTACTTC.

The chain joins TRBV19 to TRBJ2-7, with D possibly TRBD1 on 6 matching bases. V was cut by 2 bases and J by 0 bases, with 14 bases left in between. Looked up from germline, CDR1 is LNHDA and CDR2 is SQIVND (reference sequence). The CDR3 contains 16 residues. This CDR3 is CASSISHQGFSYEQYF. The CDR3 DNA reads TGTGCCAGTAGTATAAGTCATCAGGGGTTCTCCTACGAGCAGTACTTC.

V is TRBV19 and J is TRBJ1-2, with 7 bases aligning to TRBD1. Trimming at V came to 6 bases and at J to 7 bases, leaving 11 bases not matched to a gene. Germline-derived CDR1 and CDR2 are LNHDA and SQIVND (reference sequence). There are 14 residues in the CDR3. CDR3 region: CASRRDSRVSGYTF. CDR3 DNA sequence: TGTGCCAGTAGGCGGGACAGCCGGGTGAGTGGCTACACCTTC. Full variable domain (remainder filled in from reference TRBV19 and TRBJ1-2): DGGITQSPKYLFRKEGQNVTLSCEQNLNHDAMYWYRQDPGQGLRLIYYSQIVNDFQKGDIAEGYSVSREKKESFPLTVTSAQKNPTAFYLCASRRDSRVSGYTFGSGTRLTVV.

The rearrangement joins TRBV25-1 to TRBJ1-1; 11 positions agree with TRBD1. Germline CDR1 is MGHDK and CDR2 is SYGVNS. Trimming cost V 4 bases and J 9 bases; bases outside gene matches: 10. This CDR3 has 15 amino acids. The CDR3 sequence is CASSVDRGLSEKAFF. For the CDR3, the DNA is TGTGCCAGCAGTGTGGACAGGGGGCTTTCCGAGAAAGCTTTCTTT.

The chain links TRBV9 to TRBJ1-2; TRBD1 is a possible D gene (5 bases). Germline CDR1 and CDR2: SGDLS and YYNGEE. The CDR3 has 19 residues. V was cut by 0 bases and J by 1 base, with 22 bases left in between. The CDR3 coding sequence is TGTGCCAGCAGCGTAGTCAACTCGGACAACCCCCCCTTTAACTATGGCTACACCTTC. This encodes CASSVVNSDNPPFNYGYTF.

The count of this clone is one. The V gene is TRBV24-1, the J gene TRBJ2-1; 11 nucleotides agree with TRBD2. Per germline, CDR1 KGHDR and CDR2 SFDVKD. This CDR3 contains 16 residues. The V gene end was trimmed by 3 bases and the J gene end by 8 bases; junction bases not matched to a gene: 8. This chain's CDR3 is CATSDPSGGRPHEQFF. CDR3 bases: TGTGCCACCAGTGATCCTAGCGGGGGGAGGCCCCATGAGCAGTTCTTC.

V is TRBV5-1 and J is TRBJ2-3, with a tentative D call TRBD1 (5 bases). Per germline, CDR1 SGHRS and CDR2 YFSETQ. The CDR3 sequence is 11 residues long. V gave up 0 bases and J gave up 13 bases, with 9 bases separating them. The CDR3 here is CASSLESQEYF. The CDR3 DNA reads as TGCGCCAGCAGCTTGGAATCACAGGAGTATTTT.

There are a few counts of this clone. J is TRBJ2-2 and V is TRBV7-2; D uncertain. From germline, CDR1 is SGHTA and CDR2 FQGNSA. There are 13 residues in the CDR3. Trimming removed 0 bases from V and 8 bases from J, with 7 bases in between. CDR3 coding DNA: TGTGCCAGCAGCTTAGCCATGCGGGGGGAGCTGTTTTTT. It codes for CASSLAMRGELFF.

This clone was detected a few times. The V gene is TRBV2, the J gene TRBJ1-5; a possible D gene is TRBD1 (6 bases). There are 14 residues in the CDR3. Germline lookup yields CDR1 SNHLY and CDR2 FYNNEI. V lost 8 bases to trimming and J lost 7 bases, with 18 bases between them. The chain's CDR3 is CASYMGGLGQPQHF. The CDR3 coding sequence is TGTGCCAGCTATATGGGGGGGCTAGGACAGCCCCAGCATTTT.

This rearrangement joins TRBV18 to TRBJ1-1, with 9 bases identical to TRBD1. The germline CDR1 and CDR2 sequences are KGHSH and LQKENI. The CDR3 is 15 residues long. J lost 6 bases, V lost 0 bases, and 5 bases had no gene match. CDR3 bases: TGTGCCAGCTCACCACCACCGGACAGGGGAGCTGAAGCTTTCTTT. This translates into CASSPPPDRGAEAFF.

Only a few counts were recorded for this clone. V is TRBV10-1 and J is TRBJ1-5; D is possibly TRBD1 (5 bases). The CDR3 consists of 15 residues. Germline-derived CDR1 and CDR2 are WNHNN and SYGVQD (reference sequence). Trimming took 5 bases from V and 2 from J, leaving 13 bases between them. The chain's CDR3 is CASSPGGAGNQPQHF. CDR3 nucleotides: TGCGCCAGCAGTCCCGGAGGGGCGGGCAATCAGCCCCAGCATTTT.

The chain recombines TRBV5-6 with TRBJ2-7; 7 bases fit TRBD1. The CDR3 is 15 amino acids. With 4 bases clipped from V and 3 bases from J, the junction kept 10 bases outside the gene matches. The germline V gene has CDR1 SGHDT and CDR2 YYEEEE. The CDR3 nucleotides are TGTGCCAGCAGCGTCCCGCAGGGGGATGGCTACGAGCAGTACTTC. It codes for CASSVPQGDGYEQYF.

The CDR3, as DNA: TGCGCCAGCAGCTTGGCCACAGGGGGCTGGTACGAGCAGTACTTC. Translation: CASSLATGGWYEQYF. J is TRBJ2-7 and V is TRBV5-1; TRBD1 agrees at 9 bases. The CDR3 length is 15 residues. Unmatched junction bases numbered 5, after V lost 0 bases and J lost 4 bases. From germline, CDR1 is SGHRS and CDR2 YFSETQ.

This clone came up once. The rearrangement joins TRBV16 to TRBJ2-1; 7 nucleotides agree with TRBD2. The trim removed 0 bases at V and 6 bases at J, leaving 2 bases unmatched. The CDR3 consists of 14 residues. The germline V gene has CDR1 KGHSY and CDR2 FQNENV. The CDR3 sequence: CASSQSRGSNEQFF. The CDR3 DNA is TGTGCCAGCAGCCAATCGCGGGGGAGCAATGAGCAGTTCTTC.

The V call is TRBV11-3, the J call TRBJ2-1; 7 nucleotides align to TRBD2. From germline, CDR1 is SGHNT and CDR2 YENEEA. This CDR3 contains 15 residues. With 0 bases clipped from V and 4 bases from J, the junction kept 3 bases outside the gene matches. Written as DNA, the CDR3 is TGTGCCAGCAGCTTAGATCGGGGGGAATACAATGAGCAGTTCTTC. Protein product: CASSLDRGEYNEQFF.

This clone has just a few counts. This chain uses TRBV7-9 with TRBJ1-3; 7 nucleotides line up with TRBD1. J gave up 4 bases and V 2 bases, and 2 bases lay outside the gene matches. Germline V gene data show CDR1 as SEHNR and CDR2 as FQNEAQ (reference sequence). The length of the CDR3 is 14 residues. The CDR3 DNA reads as TGTGCCAGCAGCTTAAGACAGGGAGGAAACACCATATATTTT. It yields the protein CASSLRQGGNTIYF.

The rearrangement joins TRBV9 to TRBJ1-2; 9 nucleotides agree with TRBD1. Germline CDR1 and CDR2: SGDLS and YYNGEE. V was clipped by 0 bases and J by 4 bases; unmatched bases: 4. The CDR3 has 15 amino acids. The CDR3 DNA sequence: TGTGCCAGCAGCGTAGAGACAGGGGGGTTCTATGGCTACACCTTC. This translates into CASSVETGGFYGYTF.

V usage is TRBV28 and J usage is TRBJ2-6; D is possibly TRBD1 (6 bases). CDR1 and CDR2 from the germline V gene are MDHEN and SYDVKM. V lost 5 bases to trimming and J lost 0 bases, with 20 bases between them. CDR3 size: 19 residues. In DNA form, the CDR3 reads TGTGCCAGCAGTCCGCGCGGCCCGGGACATCGCTCTGGGGCCAACGTCCTGACTTTC. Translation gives CASSPRGPGHRSGANVLTF.

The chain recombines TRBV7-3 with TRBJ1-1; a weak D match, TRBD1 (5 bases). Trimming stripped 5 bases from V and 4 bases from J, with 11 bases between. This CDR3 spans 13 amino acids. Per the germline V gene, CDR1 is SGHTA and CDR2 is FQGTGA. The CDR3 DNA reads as TGTGCCAGCAGCGCCCTCGGGGGCACTGAAGCTTTCTTT. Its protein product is CASSALGGTEAFF.

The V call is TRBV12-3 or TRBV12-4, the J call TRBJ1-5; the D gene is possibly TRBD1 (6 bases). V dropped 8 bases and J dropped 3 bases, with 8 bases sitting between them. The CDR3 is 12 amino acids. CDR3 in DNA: TGTGCCAGCCGACAGGCCAATCAGCCCCAGCATTTT. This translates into CASRQANQPQHF.

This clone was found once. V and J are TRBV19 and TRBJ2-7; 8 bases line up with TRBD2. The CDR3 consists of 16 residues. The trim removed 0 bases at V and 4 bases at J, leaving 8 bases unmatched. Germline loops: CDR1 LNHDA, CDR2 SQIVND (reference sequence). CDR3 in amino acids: CASSIEASGLLYEQYF. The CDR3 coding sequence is TGTGCCAGTAGTATAGAGGCTAGCGGGCTACTTTACGAGCAGTACTTC.

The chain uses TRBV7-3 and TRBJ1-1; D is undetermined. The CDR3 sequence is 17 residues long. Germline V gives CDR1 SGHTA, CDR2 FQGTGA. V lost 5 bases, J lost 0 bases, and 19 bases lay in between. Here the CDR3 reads CASSRYGGGQMNTEAFF. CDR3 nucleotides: TGTGCCAGCAGCCGTTATGGTGGAGGGCAGATGAACACTGAAGCTTTCTTT.

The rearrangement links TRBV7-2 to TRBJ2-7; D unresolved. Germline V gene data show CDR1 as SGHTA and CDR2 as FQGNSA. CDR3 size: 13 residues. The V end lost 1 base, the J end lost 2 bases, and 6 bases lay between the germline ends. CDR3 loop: CASSLVSPYEQYF. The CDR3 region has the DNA TGTGCCAGCAGCTTAGTCAGTCCCTACGAGCAGTACTTC.